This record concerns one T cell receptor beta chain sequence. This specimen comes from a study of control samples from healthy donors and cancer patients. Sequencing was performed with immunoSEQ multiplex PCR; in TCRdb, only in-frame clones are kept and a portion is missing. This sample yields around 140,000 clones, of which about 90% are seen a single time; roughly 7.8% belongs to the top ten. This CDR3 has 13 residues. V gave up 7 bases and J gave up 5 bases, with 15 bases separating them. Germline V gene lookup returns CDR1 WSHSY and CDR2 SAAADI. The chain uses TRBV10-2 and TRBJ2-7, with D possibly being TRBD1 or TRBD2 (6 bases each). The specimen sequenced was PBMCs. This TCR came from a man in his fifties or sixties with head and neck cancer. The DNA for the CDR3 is TGCGCCAGCAAAGTACTAGGGGGGAACGAGCAGTACTTC. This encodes CASKVLGGNEQYF.